This is a list of T cell receptor beta chains from one sample in a study of shared clonotypes between healthy human individuals. The data were produced by immunoSEQ multiplex PCR, yet TCRdb's version contains in-frame clones alone and is incomplete. The repertoire holds 950,000 to 1,100,000 clones, approximately 80% seen once, with 0.55% to 0.7% in the top ten. The sample comprised memory CD4+ T cells from PBMCs. The receptors come from a man aged 18 to 29 in good health. Some clones in this sample may be carry-over from other donors' samples. CDR3s include the opening cysteine and the closing phenylalanine or tryptophan. The D gene is left open where the match is weak. Where a row states a size, it is once, few, many or the class of an expanded clone; other rows omit it.

clone size	V gene	D gene	J gene	CDR3 DNA	CDR3 protein
-	TRBV5-1	-	TRBJ2-7	TGCGCCAGCAGCTCTACGGACAGTTACGAGCAGTACTTC	CASSSTDSYEQYF
once	TRBV5-1	-	TRBJ2-3	TGCGCCAGCAGCCAGGACCGTTTTCCTGATACGCAGTATTTT	CASSQDRFPDTQYF
-	TRBV14	-	TRBJ2-1	TGTGCCAGCAGCCAATGGGCCAGGGCACCTGAGCAGTTCTTC	CASSQWARAPEQFF
many	TRBV27	TRBD1	TRBJ1-1	TGTGCCAGCAGTTTATCCCCCGGCAGACAGGGGGATAGTTTGGACACTGAAGCTTTCTTT	CASSLSPGRQGDSLDTEAFF
once	TRBV27	TRBD1	TRBJ2-2	TGTGCCAGCAGTCCCACGGACAGGGGCGGGGAGCTGTTTTTT	CASSPTDRGGELFF
-	TRBV28	-	TRBJ1-1	TGTGCCAGCAGAGGGGCTCTATCGGGAGCTTTCTTT	CASRGALSGAFF
-	TRBV5-1	TRBD1	TRBJ1-2	TGCGCCAGCAGCACTCGTGGGACAGGGGCCGCCTATGGCTACACCTTC	CASSTRGTGAAYGYTF
-	TRBV28	TRBD1	TRBJ2-1	TGTGCCGGCCAGTCCGGGACAGGGCACAATGAGCAGTTCTTC	CAGQSGTGHNEQFF
-	TRBV4-1	-	TRBJ1-1	TGCGCCAGCAGCCAAGGAGACAGGATGAACACTGAAGCTTTCTTT	CASSQGDRMNTEAFF
-	TRBV11-2	TRBD2	TRBJ2-5	TGTGCCAGCAGCTTCGGACTAGCATCTCCAACGGGAGAGACCCAGTACTTC	CASSFGLASPTGETQYF
few	TRBV13	TRBD2	TRBJ2-5	TGTGCCAGCAGCTCATTGATAGCCGGGACTAGCGGGATGGGTGAGACCCAGTACTTC	CASSSLIAGTSGMGETQYF
few	TRBV29-1	-	TRBJ2-7	TGCAGCGGCAGGTCCTCCTACGAGCAGTACTTC	CSGRSSYEQYF
-	TRBV10-3	-	TRBJ2-6	TGTGCCATCAGCCATTTAGGGCAGAGGGGACCCTCTGGGGCCAACGTCCTGACTTTC	CAISHLGQRGPSGANVLTF
many	TRBV28	TRBD1	TRBJ2-1	TGTGCCAGCAGTTCGACAGGGACAGGGGTTATGGATGAGCAGTTCTTC	CASSSTGTGVMDEQFF
many	TRBV10-3	-	TRBJ2-6	TGTGCCATCCCGTCCTCCCCCACCTCTGGGGCCAACGTCCTGACTTTC	CAIPSSPTSGANVLTF
-	TRBV4-2	TRBD2	TRBJ2-7	TGTGCCAGCAGCCAAGATCTACGGGGGGGTAAGAACGAGCAGTACTTC	CASSQDLRGGKNEQYF
-	TRBV28	-	TRBJ1-1	TGTGCCAGCAGTTTGTACACGGCCGGGGAGGGTGAAGCTTTCTTT	CASSLYTAGEGEAFF
-	TRBV6-6	-	TRBJ2-7	TGTGCCAGCAGTTACAACCCCGGGAGCTACGAGCAGTACTTC	CASSYNPGSYEQYF
-	TRBV29-1	-	TRBJ2-6	TGCAGCGTTAAATCCAGCTCTGGGGCCAACGTCCTGACTTTC	CSVKSSSGANVLTF
-	TRBV7-9	-	TRBJ1-3	TGTGCCATCCCAACCGGCCTCTCTGGAAACACCATATATTTT	CAIPTGLSGNTIYF
-	TRBV2	-	TRBJ1-5	TGTGCCAGCGTGCAGGATAGCAATCAGCCCCAGCATTTT	CASVQDSNQPQHF